The T cell receptor (beta chain) under discussion was sequenced for a study of T cells after yellow fever vaccination. Whole-study context: Those fractions that held only low numbers of cells were prepared using the SMART-Seq v4 Ultra Low Input RNA kit.

TCRdb fed the 5' RACE reads into MiXCR, producing one record per CDR3 protein. The sample includes fewer than 450,000 distinct CDR3 sequences, about 4% of them seen just once. Study results and caveats: Most primary-vaccination clones reappeared after the booster (approximately 97% CD4, roughly 88% CD8).

V was pared by 5 bases and J by 12 bases, with 11 bases of the junction left unmatched. The CDR3 extends over 13 amino acids. Germline CDR1 SGHTA, CDR2 FQGTGA. This clonotype has just one count. Its target is unknown. This may be a read error: a much more frequent sequence differs by one nucleotide. The J gene is TRBJ1-1, the V gene TRBV7-3; 8 bases map to TRBD1. The TCR originated in a man in his late teens or twenties who received the YFV17D yellow fever vaccine. The sequences come from PBMCs, collected 5 days after the yellow fever booster vaccination. DNA for the CDR3: TGTGCCAGCAGCCTAGGGACAGGCGGAAAACCTTTCTTT. Protein sequence: CASSLGTGGKPFF.